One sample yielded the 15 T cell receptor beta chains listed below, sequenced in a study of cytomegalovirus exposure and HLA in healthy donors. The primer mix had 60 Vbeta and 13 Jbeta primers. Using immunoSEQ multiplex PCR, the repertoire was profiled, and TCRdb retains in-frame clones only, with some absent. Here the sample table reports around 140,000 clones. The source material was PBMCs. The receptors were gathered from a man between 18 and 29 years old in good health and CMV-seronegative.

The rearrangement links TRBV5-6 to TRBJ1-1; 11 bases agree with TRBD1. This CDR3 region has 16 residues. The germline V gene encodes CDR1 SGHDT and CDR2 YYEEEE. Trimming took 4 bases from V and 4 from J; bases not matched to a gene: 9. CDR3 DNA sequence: TGTGCCAGCAGCGCGGACAGGGGGCAGTTCAGCACTGAAGCTTTCTTT. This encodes CASSADRGQFSTEAFF.

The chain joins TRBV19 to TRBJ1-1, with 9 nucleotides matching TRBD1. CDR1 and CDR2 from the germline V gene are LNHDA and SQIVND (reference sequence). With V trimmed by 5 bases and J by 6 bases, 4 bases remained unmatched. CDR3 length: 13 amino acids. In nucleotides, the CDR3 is TGTGCCAGTAGTTGGACAGGGGAGGCTGAAGCTTTCTTT. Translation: CASSWTGEAEAFF.

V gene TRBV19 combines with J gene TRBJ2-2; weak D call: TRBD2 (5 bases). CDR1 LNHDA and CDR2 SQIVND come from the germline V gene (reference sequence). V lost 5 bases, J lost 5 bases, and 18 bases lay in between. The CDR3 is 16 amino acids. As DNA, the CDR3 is TGTGCCAGTAGTGGAATAAGGACCGGGGAAACCGGGGAGCTGTTTTTT. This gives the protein CASSGIRTGETGELFF. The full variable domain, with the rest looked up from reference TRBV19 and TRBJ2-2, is DGGITQSPKYLFRKEGQNVTLSCEQNLNHDAMYWYRQDPGQGLRLIYYSQIVNDFQKGDIAEGYSVSREKKESFPLTVTSAQKNPTAFYLCASSGIRTGETGELFFGEGSRLTVL.

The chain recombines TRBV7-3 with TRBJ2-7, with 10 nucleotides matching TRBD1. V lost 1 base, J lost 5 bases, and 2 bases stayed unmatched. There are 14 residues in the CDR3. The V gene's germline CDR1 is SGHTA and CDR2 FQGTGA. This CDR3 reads CASSLMGTGDEQYF. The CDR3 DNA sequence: TGTGCCAGCAGCTTAATGGGGACAGGGGACGAGCAGTACTTC.

Here the CDR3 reads CSVEDPGEQYF. For the CDR3, the DNA is TGCAGCGTTGAAGATCCTGGGGAGCAGTACTTC. The rearrangement uses TRBV29-1 and TRBJ2-5; perhaps TRBD2 as D (5 bases). Per germline, CDR1 SQVTM and CDR2 ANQGSEA. V dropped 0 bases and J dropped 11 bases, with 10 bases sitting between them. This CDR3 has 11 amino acids.

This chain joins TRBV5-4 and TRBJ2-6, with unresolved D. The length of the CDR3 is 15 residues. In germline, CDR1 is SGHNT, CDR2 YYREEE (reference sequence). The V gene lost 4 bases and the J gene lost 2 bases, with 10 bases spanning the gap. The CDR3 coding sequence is TGTGCCAGCAGCCTCCGTCCCGCTGGGGCCAACGTCCTGACTTTC. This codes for CASSLRPAGANVLTF.

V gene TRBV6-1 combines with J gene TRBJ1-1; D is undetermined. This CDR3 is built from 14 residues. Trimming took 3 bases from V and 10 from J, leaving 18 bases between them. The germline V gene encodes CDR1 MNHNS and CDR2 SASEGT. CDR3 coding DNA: TGTGCCAGCAGTGACTCCGGGGATTCTCGTTTAGCTTTCTTT. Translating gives CASSDSGDSRLAFF.

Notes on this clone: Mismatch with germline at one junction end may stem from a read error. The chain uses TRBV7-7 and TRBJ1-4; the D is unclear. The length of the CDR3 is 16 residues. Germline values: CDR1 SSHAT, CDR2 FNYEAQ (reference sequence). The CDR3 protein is CASSLGRAATNEKLFF. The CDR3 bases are TGTGCTAGCAGCTTAGGGCGGGCAGCAACTAATGAAAAACTGTTTTTT.

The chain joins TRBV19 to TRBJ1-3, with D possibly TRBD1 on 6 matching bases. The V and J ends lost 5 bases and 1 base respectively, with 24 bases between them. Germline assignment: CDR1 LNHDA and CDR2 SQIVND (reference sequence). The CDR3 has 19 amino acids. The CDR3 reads CASSFTGTTLGRSGNTIYF. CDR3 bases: TGTGCCAGTAGTTTCACCGGGACAACGCTCGGAAGATCTGGAAACACCATATATTTT.

The DNA for the CDR3 is TGTGCCAGCAGTTTGGGAGTAAGCCGACGGGGAGGGTCCGGTCAGCCCCAGCATTTT. Its protein is CASSLGVSRRGGSGQPQHF. This chain uses TRBV28 with TRBJ1-5; D is undetermined. This CDR3 is built from 19 residues. In germline, CDR1 is MDHEN, CDR2 SYDVKM. V gave up 3 bases and J gave up 6 bases, with 27 bases separating them.

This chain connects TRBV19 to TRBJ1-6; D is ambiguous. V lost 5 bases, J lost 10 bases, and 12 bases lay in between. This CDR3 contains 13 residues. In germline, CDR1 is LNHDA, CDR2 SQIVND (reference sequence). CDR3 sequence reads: CASSAERGSPLHF. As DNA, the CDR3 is TGTGCCAGTAGTGCCGAGAGAGGGTCACCCCTCCACTTT. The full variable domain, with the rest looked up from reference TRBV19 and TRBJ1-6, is DGGITQSPKYLFRKEGQNVTLSCEQNLNHDAMYWYRQDPGQGLRLIYYSQIVNDFQKGDIAEGYSVSREKKESFPLTVTSAQKNPTAFYLCASSAERGSPLHFGNGTRLTVT.

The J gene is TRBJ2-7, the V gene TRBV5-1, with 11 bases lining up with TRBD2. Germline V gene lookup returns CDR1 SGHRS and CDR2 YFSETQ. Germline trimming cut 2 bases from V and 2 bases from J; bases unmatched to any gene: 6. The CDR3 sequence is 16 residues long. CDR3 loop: CASSFLAGGDPYEQYF. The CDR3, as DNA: TGCGCCAGCAGCTTTCTAGCGGGGGGCGATCCCTACGAGCAGTACTTC.

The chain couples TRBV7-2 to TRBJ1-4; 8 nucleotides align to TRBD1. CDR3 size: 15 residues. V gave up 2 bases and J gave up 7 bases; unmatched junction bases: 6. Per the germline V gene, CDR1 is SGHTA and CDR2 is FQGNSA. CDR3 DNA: TGTGCCAGCAGCTTAACCGGGACAGGTGGTGAAAAACTGTTTTTT. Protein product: CASSLTGTGGEKLFF.

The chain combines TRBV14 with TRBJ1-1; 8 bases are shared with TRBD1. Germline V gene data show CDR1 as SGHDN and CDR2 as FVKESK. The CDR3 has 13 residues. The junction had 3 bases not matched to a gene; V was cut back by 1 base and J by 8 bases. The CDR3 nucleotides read TGTGCCAGCAGCCAAGTTTGGACAGGGGAAGCTTTCTTT. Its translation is CASSQVWTGEAFF. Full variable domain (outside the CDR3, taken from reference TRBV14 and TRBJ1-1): EAGVTQFPSHSVIEKGQTVTLRCDPISGHDNLYWYRRVMGKEIKFLLHFVKESKQDESGMPNNRFLAERTGGTYSTLKVQPAELEDSGVYFCASSQVWTGEAFFGQGTRLTVV.

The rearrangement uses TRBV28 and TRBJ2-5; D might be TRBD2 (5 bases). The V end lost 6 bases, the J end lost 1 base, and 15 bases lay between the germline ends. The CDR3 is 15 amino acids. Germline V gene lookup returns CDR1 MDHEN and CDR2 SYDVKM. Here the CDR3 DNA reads TGTGCCAGCAGCTCCCGACTACGCACCCAAGAGACCCAGTACTTC. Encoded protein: CASSSRLRTQETQYF. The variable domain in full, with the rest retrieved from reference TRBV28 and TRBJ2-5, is DVKVTQSSRYLVKRTGEKVFLECVQDMDHENMFWYRQDPGLGLRLIYFSYDVKMKEKGDIPEGYSVSREKKERFSLILESASTNQTSMYLCASSSRLRTQETQYFGPGTRLLVL.